This TCR beta chain emerged from a study of technical replicates of blood from several donors. Sequencing was performed with immunoSEQ multiplex PCR; in TCRdb, only in-frame clones are kept and a portion is missing. The repertoire holds roughly 70,000 clones, with just over 90% as singletons. The germline V and J ends were trimmed by 6 bases and 3 bases, with 23 bases remaining between them. Germline V gives CDR1 MRHNA, CDR2 SNTAGT. This CDR3 comprises 17 residues. The sample comprised PBMCs. The chain recombines TRBV6-4 with TRBJ2-5; a possible D gene is TRBD2 (6 bases). The TCR sequence derives from a human donor in good health. Some clones in this sample may be carry-over from other donors' samples. The CDR3 protein is CASSSNAPLASKETQYF. DNA for the CDR3: TGTGCCAGCAGCTCTAATGCTCCCCTAGCGTCCAAAGAGACCCAGTACTTC.